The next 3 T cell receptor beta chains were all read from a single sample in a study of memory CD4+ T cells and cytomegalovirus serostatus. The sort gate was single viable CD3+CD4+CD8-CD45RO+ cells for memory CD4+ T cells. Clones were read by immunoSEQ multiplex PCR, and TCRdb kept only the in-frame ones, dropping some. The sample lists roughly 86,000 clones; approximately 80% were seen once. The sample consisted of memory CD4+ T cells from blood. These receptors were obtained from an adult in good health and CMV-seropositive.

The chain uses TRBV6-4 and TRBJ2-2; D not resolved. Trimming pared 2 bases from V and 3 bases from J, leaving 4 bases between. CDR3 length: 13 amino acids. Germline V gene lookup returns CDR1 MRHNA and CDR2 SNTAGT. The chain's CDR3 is CASSDRDTGELFF. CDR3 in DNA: TGTGCCAGCAGTGACAGGGACACCGGGGAGCTGTTTTTT.

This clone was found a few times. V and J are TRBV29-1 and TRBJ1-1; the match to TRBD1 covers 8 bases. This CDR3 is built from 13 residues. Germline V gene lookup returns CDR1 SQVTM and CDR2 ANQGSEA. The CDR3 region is CSSGGAGNTEAFF. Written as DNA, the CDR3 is TGCAGTTCAGGGGGCGCGGGAAACACTGAAGCTTTCTTT.

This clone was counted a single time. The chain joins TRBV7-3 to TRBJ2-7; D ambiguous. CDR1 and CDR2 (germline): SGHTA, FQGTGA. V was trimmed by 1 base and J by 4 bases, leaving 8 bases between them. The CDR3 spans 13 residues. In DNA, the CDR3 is TGTGCCAGCAGCTTAAGCACCGGTTACGAGCAGTACTTC. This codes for CASSLSTGYEQYF.